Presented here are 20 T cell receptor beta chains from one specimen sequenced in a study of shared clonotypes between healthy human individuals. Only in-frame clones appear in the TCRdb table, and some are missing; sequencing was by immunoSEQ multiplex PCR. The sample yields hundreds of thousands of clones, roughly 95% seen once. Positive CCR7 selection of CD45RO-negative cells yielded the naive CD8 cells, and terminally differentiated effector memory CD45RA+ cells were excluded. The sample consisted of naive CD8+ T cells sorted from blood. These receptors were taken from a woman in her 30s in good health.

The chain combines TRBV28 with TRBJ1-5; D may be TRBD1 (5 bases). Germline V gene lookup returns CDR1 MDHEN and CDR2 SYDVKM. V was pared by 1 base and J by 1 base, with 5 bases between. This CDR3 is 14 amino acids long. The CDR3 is CASSLYRSNQPQHF. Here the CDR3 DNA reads TGTGCCAGCAGTTTATACAGGAGCAATCAGCCCCAGCATTTT.

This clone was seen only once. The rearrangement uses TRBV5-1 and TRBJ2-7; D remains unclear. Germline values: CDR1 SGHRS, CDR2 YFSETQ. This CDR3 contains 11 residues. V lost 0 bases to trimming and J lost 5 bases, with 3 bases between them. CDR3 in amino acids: CASSLGDEQYF. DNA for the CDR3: TGCGCCAGCAGCTTGGGGGACGAGCAGTACTTC.

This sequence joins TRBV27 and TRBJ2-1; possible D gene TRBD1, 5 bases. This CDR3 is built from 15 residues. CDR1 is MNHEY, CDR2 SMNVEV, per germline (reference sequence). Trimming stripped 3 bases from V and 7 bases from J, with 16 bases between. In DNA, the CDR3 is TGTGCCAGCAGTTTCCGACAGAATCGTCGGAATGAGCAGTTCTTC. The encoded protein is CASSFRQNRRNEQFF.

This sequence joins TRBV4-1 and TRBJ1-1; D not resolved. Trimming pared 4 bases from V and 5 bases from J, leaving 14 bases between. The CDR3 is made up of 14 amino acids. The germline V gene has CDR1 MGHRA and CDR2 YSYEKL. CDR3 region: CASSPERVFTEAFF. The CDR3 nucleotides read TGCGCCAGCAGCCCCGAACGTGTTTTTACTGAAGCTTTCTTT.

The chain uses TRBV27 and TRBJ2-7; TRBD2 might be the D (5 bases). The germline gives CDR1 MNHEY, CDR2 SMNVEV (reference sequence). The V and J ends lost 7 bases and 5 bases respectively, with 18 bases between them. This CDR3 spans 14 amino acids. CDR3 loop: CASNDRRRNNEQYF. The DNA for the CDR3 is TGTGCCAGCAACGATCGGAGGAGGAACAACGAGCAGTACTTC.

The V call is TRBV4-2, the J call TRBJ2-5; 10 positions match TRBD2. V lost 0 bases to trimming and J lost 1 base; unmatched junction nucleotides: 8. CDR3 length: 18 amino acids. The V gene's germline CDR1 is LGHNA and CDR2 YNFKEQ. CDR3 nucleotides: TGTGCCAGCAGCCAAGAGGAGGCAGCGGGAGGGACCCAAGAGACCCAGTACTTC. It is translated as CASSQEEAAGGTQETQYF.

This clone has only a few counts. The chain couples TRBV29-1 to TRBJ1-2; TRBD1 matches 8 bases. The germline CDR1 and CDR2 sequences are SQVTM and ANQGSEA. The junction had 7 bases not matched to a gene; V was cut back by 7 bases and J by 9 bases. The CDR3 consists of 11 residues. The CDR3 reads CSATWTGSYTF. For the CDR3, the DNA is TGCAGCGCTACTTGGACAGGGAGCTACACCTTC.

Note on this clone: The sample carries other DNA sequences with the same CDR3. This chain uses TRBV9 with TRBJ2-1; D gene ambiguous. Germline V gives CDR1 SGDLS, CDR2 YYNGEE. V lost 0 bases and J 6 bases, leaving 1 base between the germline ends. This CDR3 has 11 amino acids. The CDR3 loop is CASSVANEQFF. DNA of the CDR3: TGTGCCAGCAGCGTAGCCAATGAGCAGTTCTTC.

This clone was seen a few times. The CDR3 protein is CASRTLHDEQYF. CDR3 bases: TGTGCCAGCAGGACACTTCACGACGAGCAGTACTTC. The chain carries TRBV7-9 and TRBJ2-7; D is undetermined. Looked up from germline, CDR1 is SEHNR and CDR2 is FQNEAQ (reference sequence). The CDR3 loop spans 12 amino acids. Trimming took 6 bases from V and 5 from J, leaving 11 bases between them.

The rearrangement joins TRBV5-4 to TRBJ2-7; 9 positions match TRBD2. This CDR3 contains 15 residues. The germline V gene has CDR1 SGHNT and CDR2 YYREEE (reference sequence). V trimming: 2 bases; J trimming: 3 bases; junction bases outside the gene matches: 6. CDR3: CASSFLAGPGYEQYF. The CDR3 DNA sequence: TGTGCCAGCAGCTTTCTAGCGGGACCGGGCTACGAGCAGTACTTC. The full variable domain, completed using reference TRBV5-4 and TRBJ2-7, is ETGVTQSPTHLIKTRGQQVTLRCSSQSGHNTVSWYQQALGQGPQFIFQYYREEENGRGNFPPRFSGLQFPNYSSELNVNALELDDSALYLCASSFLAGPGYEQYFGPGTRLTVT.

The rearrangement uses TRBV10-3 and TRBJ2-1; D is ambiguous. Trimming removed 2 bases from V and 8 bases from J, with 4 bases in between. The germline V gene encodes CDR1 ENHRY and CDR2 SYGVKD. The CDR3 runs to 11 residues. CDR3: CAISEVDEQFF. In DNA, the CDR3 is TGTGCCATCAGTGAGGTGGATGAGCAGTTCTTC.

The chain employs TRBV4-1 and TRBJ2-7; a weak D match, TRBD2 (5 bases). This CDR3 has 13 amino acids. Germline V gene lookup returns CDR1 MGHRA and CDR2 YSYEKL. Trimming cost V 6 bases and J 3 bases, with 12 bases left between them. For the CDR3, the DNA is TGCGCCAGCAGTCGTCCCGGGAACTACGAGCAGTACTTC. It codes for CASSRPGNYEQYF.

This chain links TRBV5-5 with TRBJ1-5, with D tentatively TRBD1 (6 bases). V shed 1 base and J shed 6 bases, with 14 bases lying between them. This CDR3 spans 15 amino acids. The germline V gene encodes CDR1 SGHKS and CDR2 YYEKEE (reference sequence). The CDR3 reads CASSLSQGRGQPQHF. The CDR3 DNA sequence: TGTGCCAGCAGCTTGTCTCAGGGGAGAGGTCAGCCCCAGCATTTT. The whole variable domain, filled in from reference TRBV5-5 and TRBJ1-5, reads DAGVTQSPTHLIKTRGQQVTLRCSPISGHKSVSWYQQVLGQGPQFIFQYYEKEERGRGNFPDRFSARQFPNYSSELNVNALLLGDSALYLCASSLSQGRGQPQHFGDGTRLSIL.

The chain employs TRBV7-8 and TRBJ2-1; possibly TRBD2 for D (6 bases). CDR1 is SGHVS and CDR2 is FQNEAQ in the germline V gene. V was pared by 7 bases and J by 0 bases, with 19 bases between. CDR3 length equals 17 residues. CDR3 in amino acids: CASIISGTRPSYNEQFF. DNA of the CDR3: TGTGCCAGCATTATCTCCGGGACTCGTCCCTCCTACAATGAGCAGTTCTTC.

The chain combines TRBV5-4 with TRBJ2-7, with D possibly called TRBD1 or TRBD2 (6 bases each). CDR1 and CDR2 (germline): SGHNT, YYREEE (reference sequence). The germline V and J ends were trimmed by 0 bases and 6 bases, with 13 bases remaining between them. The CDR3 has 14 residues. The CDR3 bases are TGTGCCAGCAGCTTGGGAATAGGGGGGTCCGAGCAGTACTTC. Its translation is CASSLGIGGSEQYF.

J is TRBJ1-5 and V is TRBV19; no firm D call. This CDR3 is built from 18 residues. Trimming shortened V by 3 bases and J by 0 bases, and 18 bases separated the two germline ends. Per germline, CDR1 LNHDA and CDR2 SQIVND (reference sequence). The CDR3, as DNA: TGTGCCAGTAGTATGCCTCCGGTTACCCCTTATAGCAATCAGCCCCAGCATTTT. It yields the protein CASSMPPVTPYSNQPQHF.

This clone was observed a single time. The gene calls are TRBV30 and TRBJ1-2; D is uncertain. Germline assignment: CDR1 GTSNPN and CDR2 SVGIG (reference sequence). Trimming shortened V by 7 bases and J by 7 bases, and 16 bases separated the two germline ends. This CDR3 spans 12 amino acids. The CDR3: CASRGWRAGYTF. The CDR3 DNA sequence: TGTGCCTCCAGAGGGTGGAGGGCTGGCTACACCTTC.

DNA of the CDR3: TGTGCCAGCAGTTTAAGTCGGGAGGGGGTGCGTGAAAAACTGTTTTTT. Its protein product is CASSLSREGVREKLFF. This chain uses TRBV28 with TRBJ1-4, with D maybe TRBD1 (6 bases). CDR3 length equals 16 residues. Trimming pared 2 bases from V and 7 bases from J, leaving 17 bases between. CDR1 and CDR2 (germline): MDHEN, SYDVKM.

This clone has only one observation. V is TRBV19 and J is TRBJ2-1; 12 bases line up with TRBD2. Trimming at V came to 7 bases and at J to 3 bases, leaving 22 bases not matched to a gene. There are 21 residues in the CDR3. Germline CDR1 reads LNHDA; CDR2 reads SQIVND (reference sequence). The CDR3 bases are TGTGCCAGTAACGGAGATCCTAGCGGGAGGGTAGGGGCAAGGGACTACAATGAGCAGTTCTTC. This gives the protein CASNGDPSGRVGARDYNEQFF.

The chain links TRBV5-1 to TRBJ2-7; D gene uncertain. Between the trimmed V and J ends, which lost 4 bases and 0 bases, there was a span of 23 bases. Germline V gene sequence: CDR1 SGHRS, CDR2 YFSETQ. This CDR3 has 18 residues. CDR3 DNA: TGCGCCAGCAGCACGCGACCCGGGCTAGGCGCGAGCTCCTACGAGCAGTACTTC. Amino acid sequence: CASSTRPGLGASSYEQYF.